Below, one T cell receptor (beta chain) is given with its context. This clone was found once. Its antigen remains undetermined. The input lacks base qualities; no much larger clone sits a single base away. The CDR3 runs 14 amino acids, cysteine and phenylalanine included. Left in the record is the CDR3 DNA by itself, 42 bases read in frame from the first base. V is reduced by 10 bases and J by 5 bases, leaving a spacing of 17 bases between them. CDR1 and CDR2 are drawn from the germline V gene: ENHRY, SYGVKD. The sample is drawn from a study of T cell changes during pregnancy in multiple sclerosis (dated by TCRdb to the late 2010s). Regarding the study in general: In women with multiple sclerosis, the researchers looked at how the T cell repertoire shifted as pregnancy progressed.

The method was the immunoSEQ multiplex PCR assay. The table was pulled from immuneACCESS by TCRdb, which kept in-frame rearrangements only. Such tables lose some clones; where checked, under half of the loss comes from unresolved V genes, and the rest has no known cause. Present in this sample are some 77,000 clones, approximately 94% of which were seen just once. Clones ranked in the top ten supply approximately 2.8% of the sample. The rearranged chain carries TRBV10-3 and TRBJ1-4, with the D segment identity uncertain. The TCR comes from a female donor in good health, enrolled as a control in a pregnancy study. The sequencing used peripheral blood, collected after pregnancy. CDR3 protein: CATSVLGGNEKLFF. The nucleotide sequence reads as follows: TGTGCCACCTCAGTCCTAGGTGGGAATGAAAAACTGTTTTTT.